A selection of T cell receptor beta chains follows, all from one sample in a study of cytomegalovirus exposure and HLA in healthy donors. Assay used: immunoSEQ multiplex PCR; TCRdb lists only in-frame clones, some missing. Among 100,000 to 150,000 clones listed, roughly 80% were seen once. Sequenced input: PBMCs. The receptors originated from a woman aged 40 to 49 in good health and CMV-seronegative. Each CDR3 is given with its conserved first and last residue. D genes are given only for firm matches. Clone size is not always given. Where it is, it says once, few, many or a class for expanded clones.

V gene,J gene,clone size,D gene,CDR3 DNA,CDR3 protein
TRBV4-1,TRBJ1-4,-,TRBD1,TGCGCCAGCAGCCAACTCGTGGTGCGCCGGGACAGGTTATTAGGGAAGTTTTTT,CASSQLVVRRDRLLGKFF
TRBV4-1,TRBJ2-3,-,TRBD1,TGCGCCAGCAGCCAAGAGGACAGGGGCGCAGATACGCAGTATTTT,CASSQEDRGADTQYF
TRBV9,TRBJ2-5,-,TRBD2,TGTGCCAGCAGCGTAGGGGCTAGCGGGAGTGGAGTCGTTGAGACCCAGTACTTC,CASSVGASGSGVVETQYF
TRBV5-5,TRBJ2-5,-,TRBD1,TGTGCCAGCAGCTTGATGTTCAGGACAGGACAAGAGACCCAGTACTTC,CASSLMFRTGQETQYF
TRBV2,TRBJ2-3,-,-,TGTGCCAGCCAACAGGGTGGGGGTAACACAGATACGCAGTATTTT,CASQQGGGNTDTQYF
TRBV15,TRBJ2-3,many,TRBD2,TGTGCCACCAGCAGAGATCGGCTAGCGGGGGGAAGGAATACGCAGTATTTT,CATSRDRLAGGRNTQYF
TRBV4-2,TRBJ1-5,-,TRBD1,TGTGCCAGCAGCCAAGAGGGGACAGGGTGGAAGCCCCAGCATTTT,CASSQEGTGWKPQHF
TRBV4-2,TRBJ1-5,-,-,TGTGCCAGCAGCCTGGACATTCGAGATCAGCCCCAGCATTTT,CASSLDIRDQPQHF
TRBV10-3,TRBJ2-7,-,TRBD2,TGTGCCATCAGTGAGTTAGCGGGAGGGGAGCAGTACTTC,CAISELAGGEQYF
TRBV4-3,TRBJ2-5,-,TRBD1,TGCGCCAGCAGCCACCCAGGACAGGGTGAGACCCAGTACTTC,CASSHPGQGETQYF
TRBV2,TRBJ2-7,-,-,TGTGCCAGCAGTGAAATCAGTTTCGCCTACGAGCAGTACTTC,CASSEISFAYEQYF
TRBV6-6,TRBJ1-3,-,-,TGTGCCAGCACCCTGGGAGGGGGGGCTGGAAACACCATATATTTT,CASTLGGGAGNTIYF
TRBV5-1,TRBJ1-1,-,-,TGCGCCAGCAGCTTGCCCGGACAGAACACTGAAGCTTTCTTT,CASSLPGQNTEAFF
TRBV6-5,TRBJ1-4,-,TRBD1,TGTGCCAGCAGTGAGACAGGGTCGGCTGAAAAACTGTTTTTT,CASSETGSAEKLFF